This is a list of T cell receptor beta chains from one sample in a study of patients and donors after allogeneic stem cell transplantation. One entry per CDR3 protein, called by TCRdb with MiXCR from the RT-PCR reads. There are some 960,000 distinct CDR3 sequences in the sample; over 15% occur only once, and 5% to 6.5% lies in the top ten. Sample: blood, either unsorted or a sorted T cell fraction (not recorded which). These receptors came from a human donor who was either an allogeneic HSCT recipient or a stem cell or donor lymphocyte infusion donor (not recorded which). It is not recorded whose cells these are; they may come from a transplant donor. Both conserved end residues are part of each CDR3. A row's size may be missing; if present it is once, few, many or a size class.

TRBV7-9,.,CASSSQNGGSNTGELFF
TRBV4-2,few,CASSKRESGGEQFF
TRBV27,few,CASSHRQGSVNTEAFF
TRBV27,few,CASSFSDRGYYGYTF
TRBV5-1,few,CASSSEPGTLSYEQYF
TRBV12-3/TRBV12-4,few,CASSPRRTRRYEQYF
TRBV19,.,CASSIGGADAYEQYF
TRBV5-1,.,CASRGTSVMETQYF
TRBV6-5,.,CASSYGHRGRWNTEAFF
TRBV6-6,.,CATTGQGKNIQYF
TRBV24-1,few,CATKGQMNTGELFF
TRBV20-1,.,CSASLTAPSGNTIYF
TRBV20-1,few,CSAILATEETQYF
TRBV7-2,.,CASRVMGTDGYTF
TRBV7-9,.,CASKGLNQPQHF
TRBV29-1,.,CSVEAGTGLGYTF
TRBV20-1,.,CSAPGLAGGDINEQFF
TRBV7-8,.,CASSPHRSANYGYTF
TRBV29-1,.,CSVDQPGQRRGYTF
TRBV6-1,once,CASSRRERWVNEQFF
TRBV29-1,.,CSVLTGSSYEQYF
TRBV12-3/TRBV12-4,.,CASSLPTVRETQYF
TRBV12-3/TRBV12-4,few,CASSLAFYGYTF
TRBV5-1,few,CASSPLGAYGYTF
TRBV7-9,.,CASSPLIGEFGNTEAFF
TRBV29-1,few,CSVATADTQYF
TRBV6-5,.,CASSYGDRGSGNTIYF
TRBV5-1,few,CASSFGAGTGSTDTQYF
TRBV7-3,.,CASSLTPGSYEQFF
TRBV5-1,few,CASSLEKRGGTDTQYF
TRBV12-3/TRBV12-4,many,CASSPGQGNSPLHF
TRBV29-1,.,CSAFVSEDEQYF
TRBV2,.,CASMRTLATYEQYF
TRBV4-1,.,CASSQDPAGSTYGYTF
TRBV29-1,few,CSFREVLGAEAFF
TRBV30,few,CAWAGGYEQFF
TRBV12-3/TRBV12-4,.,CASSVDTGTAFPSQPQHF
TRBV12-3/TRBV12-4,.,CASSSQQGNSPLHF
TRBV20-1,.,CSARDPIGGSTDTQYF
TRBV5-1,many,CASSSGDRPPDYGYTF
TRBV11-3,few,CASSLNLAVGEQYF
TRBV9,once,CASSAETGGWGGYTF
TRBV5-5,.,CASSLVGLSLRVQYF
TRBV12-3/TRBV12-4,many,CASKGTAWKNEQFF
TRBV25-1,.,CASSELRTAGTEAFF
TRBV24-1,.,CATSGQAEETQYF
TRBV27,.,CASSFLDASGTTYEQYF
TRBV12-3/TRBV12-4,many,CASSARQEGADTQYF
TRBV5-1,many,CASSLEAGNPWGNEQFF
TRBV20-1,many,CSATARVAGPTEAFF
TRBV3-1,.,CASSLQREDPTDTQYF